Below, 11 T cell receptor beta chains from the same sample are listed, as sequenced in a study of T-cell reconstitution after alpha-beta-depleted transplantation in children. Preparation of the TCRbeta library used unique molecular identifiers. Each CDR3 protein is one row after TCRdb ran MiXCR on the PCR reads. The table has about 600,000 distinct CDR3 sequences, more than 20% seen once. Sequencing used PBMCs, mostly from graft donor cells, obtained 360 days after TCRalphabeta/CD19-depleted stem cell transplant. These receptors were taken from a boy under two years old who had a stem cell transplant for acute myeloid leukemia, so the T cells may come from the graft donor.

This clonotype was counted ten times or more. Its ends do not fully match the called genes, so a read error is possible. DNA of the CDR3: TGTGCCAGCAGCTTAGCGGACTCTTCCTACAATGAGCAGTTCTTC. Protein: CASSLADSSYNEQFF. The chain links TRBV5-1 to TRBJ2-1, with D possibly matching TRBD2 (6 bases). The CDR3 has 15 amino acids. CDR1 and CDR2 from the germline V gene are SGHRS and YFSETQ.

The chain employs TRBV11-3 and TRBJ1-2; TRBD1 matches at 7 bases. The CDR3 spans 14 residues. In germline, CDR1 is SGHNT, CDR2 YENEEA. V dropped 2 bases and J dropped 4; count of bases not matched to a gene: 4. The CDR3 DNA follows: TGTGCCAGCAGCTTAAGACAGGGTCGCTATGGCTACACCTTC. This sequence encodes CASSLRQGRYGYTF.

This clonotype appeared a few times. The CDR3 loop reads CASSPRTSGGTGELFF. The CDR3 DNA follows: TGTGCCAGCAGTCCCCGGACTAGCGGGGGGACCGGGGAGCTGTTTTTT. The chain has TRBV12-3 or TRBV12-4 and TRBJ2-2; TRBD2 agrees at 14 bases. This CDR3 is built from 16 residues. V lost 5 bases, J lost 5 bases, and 4 bases stayed unmatched.

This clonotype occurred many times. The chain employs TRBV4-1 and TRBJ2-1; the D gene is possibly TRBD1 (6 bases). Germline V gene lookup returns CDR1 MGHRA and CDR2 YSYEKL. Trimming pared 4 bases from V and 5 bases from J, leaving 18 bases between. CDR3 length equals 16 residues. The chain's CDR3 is CASSRQGTGWNNEQFF. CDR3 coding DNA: TGCGCCAGCAGCCGTCAGGGGACGGGGTGGAACAATGAGCAGTTCTTC.

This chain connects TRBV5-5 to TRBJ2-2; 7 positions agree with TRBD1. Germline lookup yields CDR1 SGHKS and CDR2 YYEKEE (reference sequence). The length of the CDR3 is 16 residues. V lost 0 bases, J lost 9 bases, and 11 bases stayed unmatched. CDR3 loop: CASSLDFGTASRELFF. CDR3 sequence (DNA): TGTGCCAGCAGCTTGGACTTCGGGACAGCTTCCCGGGAGCTGTTTTTT.

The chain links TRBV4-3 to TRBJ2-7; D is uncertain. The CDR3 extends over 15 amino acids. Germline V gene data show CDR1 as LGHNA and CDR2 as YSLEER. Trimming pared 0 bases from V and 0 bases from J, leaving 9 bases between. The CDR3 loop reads CASSQEPRPSYEQYF. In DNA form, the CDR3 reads TGCGCCAGCAGCCAAGAACCACGGCCCTCCTACGAGCAGTACTTC.

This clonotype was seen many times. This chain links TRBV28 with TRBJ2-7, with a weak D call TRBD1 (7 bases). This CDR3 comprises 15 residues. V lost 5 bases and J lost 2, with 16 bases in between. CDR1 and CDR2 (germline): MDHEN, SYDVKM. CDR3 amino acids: CASSRQGREAYEQYV. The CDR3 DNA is TGTGCCAGCAGTCGACAGGGAAGGGAGGCCTACGAGCAGTACGTC.

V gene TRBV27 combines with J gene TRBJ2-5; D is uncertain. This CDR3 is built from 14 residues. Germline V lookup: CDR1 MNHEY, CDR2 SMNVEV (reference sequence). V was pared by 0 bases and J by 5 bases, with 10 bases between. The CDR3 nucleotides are TGTGCCAGCAGTTTATCGCAAGGCGTGGAGACCCAGTACTTC. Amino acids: CASSLSQGVETQYF.

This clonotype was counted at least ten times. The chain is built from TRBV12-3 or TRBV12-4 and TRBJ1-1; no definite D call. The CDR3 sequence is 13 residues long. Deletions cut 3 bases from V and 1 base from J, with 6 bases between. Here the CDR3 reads CASSLATNTEAFF. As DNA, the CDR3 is TGTGCCAGCAGTTTGGCCACGAACACTGAAGCTTTCTTT.

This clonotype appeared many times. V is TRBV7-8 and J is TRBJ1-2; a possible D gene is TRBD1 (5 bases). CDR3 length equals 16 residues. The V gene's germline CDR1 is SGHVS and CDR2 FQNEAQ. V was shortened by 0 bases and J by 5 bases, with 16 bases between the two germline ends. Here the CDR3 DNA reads TGTGCCAGCAGCTTAGCGGCTGGGGGTTATCCTTATGGCTACACCTTC. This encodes CASSLAAGGYPYGYTF.

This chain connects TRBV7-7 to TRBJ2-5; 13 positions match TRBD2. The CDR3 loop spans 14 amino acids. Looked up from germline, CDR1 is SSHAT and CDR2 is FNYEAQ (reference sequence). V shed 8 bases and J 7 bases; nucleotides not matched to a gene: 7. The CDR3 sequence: CASAWTSGGGTQYF. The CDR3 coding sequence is TGTGCCAGCGCTTGGACTAGCGGGGGCGGGACCCAGTACTTC. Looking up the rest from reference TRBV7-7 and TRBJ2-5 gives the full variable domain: GAGVSQSPRYKVTKRGQDVTLRCDPISSHATLYWYQQALGQGPEFLTYFNYEAQPDKSGLPSDRFSAERPEGSISTLTIQRTEQRDSAMYRCASAWTSGGGTQYFGPGTRLLVL.